The 4 T cell receptor beta chains below come from one sample, sequenced in a study of T cells in Graves' hyperthyroidism and ophthalmopathy. Amplified TCR beta CDR3 regions derived from RNA transcripts. In the first-round RT-PCR of the TCR CDR3, the HTBI primer set was used. TCRdb passed the multiplex PCR reads through MiXCR, listing each CDR3 protein once. The profile covers under 700,000 distinct CDR3 sequences, with 46% appearing a single time and about 7.9% taken by the ten largest. Sample: peripheral blood or thyroid tissue (not recorded which). Source of these receptors: a woman between 18 and 30 years old with Graves' hyperthyroidism.

The rearrangement uses TRBV29-1 and TRBJ2-7; TRBD2 matches at 9 bases. V trimming: 2 bases; J trimming: 7 bases; junction bases outside the gene matches: 9. The CDR3 consists of 14 residues. Germline loops: CDR1 SQVTM, CDR2 ANQGSEA. The CDR3 DNA follows: TGCAGCGTTGAAATGCTAGCGGGAAATGGGGAGCAGTACTTC. Amino acid sequence: CSVEMLAGNGEQYF.

The chain recombines TRBV7-6 with TRBJ1-1; D is undetermined. V was trimmed by 5 bases and J by 11 bases, leaving 12 bases between them. Germline values: CDR1 SGHVS, CDR2 FNYEAQ. This CDR3 has 11 amino acids. The CDR3 region is CASSRGGLAFF. For the CDR3, the DNA is TGTGCCAGCAGCCGAGGTGGCCTGGCTTTCTTT.

This chain connects TRBV10-3 to TRBJ2-5; D is undetermined. CDR3 length: 15 amino acids. With 3 bases removed from V and 9 bases from J, the gap between germline ends came to 20 bases. Germline V lookup: CDR1 ENHRY, CDR2 SYGVKD. CDR3 in DNA: TGTGCCATCAGTGAATCCCCCAGCCACAATCAGCCCCAGTACTTC. Translating it yields CAISESPSHNQPQYF.

This sequence joins TRBV7-3 and TRBJ1-2; D is possibly TRBD1 (5 bases). Trimming took 1 base from V and 5 from J, leaving 8 bases between them. Germline loops: CDR1 SGHTA, CDR2 FQGTGA. CDR3 length: 13 residues. The CDR3 coding sequence is TGTGCCAGCAGCTTAAAAGCAGGGTATGGCTACACCTTC. Translated, it gives CASSLKAGYGYTF.